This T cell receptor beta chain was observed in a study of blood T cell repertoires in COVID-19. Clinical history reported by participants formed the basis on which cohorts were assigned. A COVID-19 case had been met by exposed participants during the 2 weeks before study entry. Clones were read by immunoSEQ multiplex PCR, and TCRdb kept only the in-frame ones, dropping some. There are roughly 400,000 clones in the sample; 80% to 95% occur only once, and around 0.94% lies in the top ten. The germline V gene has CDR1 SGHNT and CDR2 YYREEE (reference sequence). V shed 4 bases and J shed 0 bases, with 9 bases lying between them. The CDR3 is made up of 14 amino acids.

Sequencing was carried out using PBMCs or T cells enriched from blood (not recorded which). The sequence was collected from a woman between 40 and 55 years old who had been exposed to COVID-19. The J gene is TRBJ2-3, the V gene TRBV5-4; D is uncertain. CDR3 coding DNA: TGTGCCAGCAGCCTTATAACTAGCACAGATACGCAGTATTTT. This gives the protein CASSLITSTDTQYF.